The entry below describes one T cell receptor beta chain. The antigen is not known. Primed by a sample-barcoded 5' primer and a J-beta primer mix, a second PCR proceeded for about 6 to 11 cycles. In TCRdb, the 5' RACE reads were re-called with MiXCR into one record per CDR3 protein. The table lists over 1,300,000 distinct CDR3 sequences, approximately 60% of them singletons. Trimming left V 1 base short and J 5 bases short, with 14 bases between. CDR3 size: 15 residues. Germline-derived CDR1 and CDR2 are SGHTA and FQGNSA. The data were taken from a study of blood T cells in healthy people across ages. Study at large: About one barcoded beta molecule per two T cells was the capture yield of template switching. Study conclusions and caveats: Both higher diversity and more naive CD4+ cells marked long-lived donors when set against aged donors. Observed TCR beta diversity per million T cells went down as age went up. This fall followed a roughly linear course with age.

Sequencing input: blood. The rearrangement joins TRBV7-2 to TRBJ2-5, with D perhaps TRBD2 (5 bases). The sequence derives from a man aged 18 to 29 in good health. The CDR3 spells CASSLGGPIRETQYF. The CDR3 region has the DNA TGTGCCAGCAGCTTAGGAGGGCCCATTAGGGAGACCCAGTACTTC. Combining the CDR3 with reference TRBV7-2 and TRBJ2-5 gives the whole variable domain GAGVSQSPSNKVTEKGKDVELRCDPISGHTALYWYRQSLGQGLEFLIYFQGNSAPDKSGLPSDRFSAERTGGSVSTLTIQRTQQEDSAVYLCASSLGGPIRETQYFGPGTRLLVL.